The T cell receptor (beta chain) described here comes from a study of blood T cell repertoires in COVID-19 (dated by TCRdb to 2018 to 2020). In terms of the full investigation: Collaborator samples came from the United States, Italy and Spain and covered acute and convalescent phases of COVID-19. A freely available public database, intended as a resource for researchers studying the immune response to SARS-CoV-2, is where the repertoires were released. Where HLA class I and class II types were available, the types were taken from metadata supplied by the sample provider, not from assay-based typing. The material from the prospective study consisted of cDNA or gDNA derived from T cells, B-cell-depleted T cells, or PBMCs. Subjects who had been exposed to COVID-19, were actively infected with it, or had recovered from it provided the deeply sampled blood TCRbeta repertoires that made up the dataset. Sample metadata almost always included a de-identified subject ID, COVID-19 status, age in years and sex. Samples were obtained from the ongoing ImmuneRACE study (first 160 participants) and from about 1,300 subjects provided by 6 global collaborators.

The CDR3 has 14 amino acids, counting the end cysteine and phenylalanine. Here the CDR3 DNA is all that survives: 42 bases in frame from base 1. The germline V gene encodes CDR1 MNHEY and CDR2 SVGAGI. V loses 2 bases, J loses 10 bases, and the germline ends lie 12 bases apart. Findings and caveats that apply to the study as a whole: Clinical and demographic metadata were provided uncurated, with the amount varying by source and participant.

Enrolling through a virtual design, the prospective study's participants ranged in age from about 18 to 89 years and lived across 20 to 30 United States geographic areas. In the prospective study, cohorts were assigned on the basis of participant-reported clinical history obtained from a screening survey and a study questionnaire. For ImmuneRACE Cohort 3, a participant was defined as recovered based on two consecutive negative NP/OP PCR tests, clearance by a healthcare professional, or resolution of symptoms. In the prospective study, whole blood, serum and a nasopharyngeal or oropharyngeal swab were collected from each participant by mobile phlebotomists. Prospective study participants could optionally give additional blood draws and questionnaires over a roughly two-month period. Prospective study blood samples were shipped either frozen or at room temperature before DNA extraction. TCRbeta CDR3 regions were amplified from genomic DNA using the immunoSEQ Assay, a bias-controlled multiplex PCR. The authors' analysis ran thus. The number of nucleated cells in each sample was estimated by amplification of reference gene primers within the assay. To quantify the absolute abundance of each unique TCRbeta CDR3 rearrangement, sequence reads were collapsed and filtered. Productive Simpson clonality was computed per sample as the square root of Simpson's diversity index over productive rearrangements. This is the immuneACCESS table as TCRdb keeps it, with only in-frame sequences that have V and J called. A part of the clones is gone; compared with another copy, unresolved V genes explain less than half, and the rest is unexplained. The V and J calls and clone size were taken over from that table, and D and trimming were inferred from the DNA. The sample table shows about 270,000 clones, and about 88% are seen once. 3% of the sample is taken by the ten largest.

On this clone: Its antigen is still unknown. Qualities for individual bases were not recorded, and no much larger clone is one base off.

The chain employs TRBV6-5 and TRBJ1-6; the D region possibly corresponds to TRBD1 (6 bases align). The receptor was derived from a woman aged 45-65 years who had recovered from COVID-19. Specimen: PBMCs or T cells enriched from blood (not recorded which). The encoded CDR3 is CASSYGGLGSPLHF. The DNA reads as follows: TGTGCCAGCAGTTACGGGGGCTTGGGGTCACCCCTCCACTTT.